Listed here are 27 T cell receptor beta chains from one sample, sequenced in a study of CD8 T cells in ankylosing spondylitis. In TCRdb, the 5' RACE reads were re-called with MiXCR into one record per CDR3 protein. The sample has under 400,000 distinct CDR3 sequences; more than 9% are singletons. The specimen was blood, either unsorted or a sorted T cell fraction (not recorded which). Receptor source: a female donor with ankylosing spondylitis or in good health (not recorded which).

The CDR3 DNA sequence: TGCAGTGCCGAACAGCCTTTAGGCAATCAGCCCCAGCATTTT. The encoded protein is CSAEQPLGNQPQHF. The V call is TRBV20-1, the J call TRBJ1-5; no firm D call. The V and J ends lost 6 bases and 2 bases respectively, with 14 bases between them. This CDR3 region has 14 residues. Per germline, CDR1 DFQATT and CDR2 SNEGSKA (reference sequence).

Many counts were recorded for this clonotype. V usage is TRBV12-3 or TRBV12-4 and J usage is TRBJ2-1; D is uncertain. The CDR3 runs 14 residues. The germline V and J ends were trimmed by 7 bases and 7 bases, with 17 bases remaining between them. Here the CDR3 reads CASTLAGSWNEQFF. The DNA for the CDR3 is TGTGCCAGCACTCTCGCTGGGTCTTGGAATGAGCAGTTCTTC.

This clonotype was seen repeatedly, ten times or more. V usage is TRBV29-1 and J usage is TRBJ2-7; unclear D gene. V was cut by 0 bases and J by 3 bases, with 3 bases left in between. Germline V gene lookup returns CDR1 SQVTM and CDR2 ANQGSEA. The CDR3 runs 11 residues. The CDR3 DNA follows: TGCAGCGTTGAAGATCACTACGAGCAGTACTTC. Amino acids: CSVEDHYEQYF.

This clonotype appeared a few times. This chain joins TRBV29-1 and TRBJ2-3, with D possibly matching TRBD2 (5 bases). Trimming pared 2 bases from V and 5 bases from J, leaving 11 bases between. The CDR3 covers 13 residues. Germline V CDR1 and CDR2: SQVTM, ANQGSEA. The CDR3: CSVESWAGDTQYF. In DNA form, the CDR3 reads TGCAGCGTTGAATCGTGGGCGGGAGATACGCAGTATTTT.

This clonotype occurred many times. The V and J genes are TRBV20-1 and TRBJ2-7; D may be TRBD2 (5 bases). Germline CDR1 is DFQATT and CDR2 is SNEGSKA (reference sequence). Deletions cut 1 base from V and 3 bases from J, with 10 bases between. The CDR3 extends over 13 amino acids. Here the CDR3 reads CSARGFGGYEQYF. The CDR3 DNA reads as TGCAGTGCTAGAGGGTTCGGAGGCTACGAGCAGTACTTC.

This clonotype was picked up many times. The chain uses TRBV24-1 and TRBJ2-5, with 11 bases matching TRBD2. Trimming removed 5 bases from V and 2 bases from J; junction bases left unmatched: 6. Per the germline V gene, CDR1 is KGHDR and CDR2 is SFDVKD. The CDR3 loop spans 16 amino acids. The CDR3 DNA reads TGTGCCACCAGTGGACCGCTAGCGGGGGGACAAGAGACCCAGTACTTC. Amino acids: CATSGPLAGGQETQYF.

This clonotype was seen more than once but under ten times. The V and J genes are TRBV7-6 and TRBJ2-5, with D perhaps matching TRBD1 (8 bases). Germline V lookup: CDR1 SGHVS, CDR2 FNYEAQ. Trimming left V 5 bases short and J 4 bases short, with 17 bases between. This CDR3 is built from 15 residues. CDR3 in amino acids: CASSRVTGGGETQYF. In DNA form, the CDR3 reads TGTGCCAGCAGCCGGGTTACAGGGGGGGGAGAGACCCAGTACTTC.

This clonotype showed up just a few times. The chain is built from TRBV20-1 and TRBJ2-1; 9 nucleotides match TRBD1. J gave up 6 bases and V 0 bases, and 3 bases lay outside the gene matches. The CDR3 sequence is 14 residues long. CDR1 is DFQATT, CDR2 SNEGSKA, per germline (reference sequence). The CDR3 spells CSARDRDRVNEQFF. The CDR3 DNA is TGCAGTGCTAGAGACCGGGACAGGGTCAATGAGCAGTTCTTC.

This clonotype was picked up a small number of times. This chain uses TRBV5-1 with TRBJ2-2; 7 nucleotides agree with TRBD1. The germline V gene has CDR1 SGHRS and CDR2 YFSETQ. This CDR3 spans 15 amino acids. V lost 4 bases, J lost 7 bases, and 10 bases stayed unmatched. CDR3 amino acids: CASSADRAGSGELFF. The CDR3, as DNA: TGCGCCAGCAGCGCCGACAGGGCAGGAAGCGGGGAGCTGTTTTTT.

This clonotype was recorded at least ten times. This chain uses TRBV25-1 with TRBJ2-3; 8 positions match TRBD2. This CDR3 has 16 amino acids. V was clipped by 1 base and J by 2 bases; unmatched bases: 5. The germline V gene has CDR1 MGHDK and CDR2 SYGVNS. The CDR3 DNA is TGTGCCAGCAGTGAATTCACTAGCGGATTCACAGATACGCAGTATTTT. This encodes CASSEFTSGFTDTQYF. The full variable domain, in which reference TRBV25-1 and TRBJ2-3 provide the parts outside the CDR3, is EADIYQTPRYLVIGTGKKITLECSQTMGHDKMYWYQQDPGMELHLIHYSYGVNSTEKGDLSSESTVSRIRTEHFPLTLESARPSHTSQYLCASSEFTSGFTDTQYFGPGTRLTVL.

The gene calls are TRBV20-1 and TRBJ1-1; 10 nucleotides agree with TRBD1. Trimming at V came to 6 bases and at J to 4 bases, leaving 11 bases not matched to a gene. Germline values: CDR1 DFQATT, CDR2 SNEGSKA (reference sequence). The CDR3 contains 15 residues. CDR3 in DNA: TGCAGTGCCTCGGGACAGGGGACTCGAGGCACTGAAGCTTTCTTT. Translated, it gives CSASGQGTRGTEAFF.

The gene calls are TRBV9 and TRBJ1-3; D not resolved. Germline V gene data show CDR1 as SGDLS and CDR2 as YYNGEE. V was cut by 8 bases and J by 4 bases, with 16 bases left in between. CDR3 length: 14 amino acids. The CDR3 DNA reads TGTGCCAGTAACCTCCCGGGGTACGGAAACACCATATATTTT. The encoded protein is CASNLPGYGNTIYF.

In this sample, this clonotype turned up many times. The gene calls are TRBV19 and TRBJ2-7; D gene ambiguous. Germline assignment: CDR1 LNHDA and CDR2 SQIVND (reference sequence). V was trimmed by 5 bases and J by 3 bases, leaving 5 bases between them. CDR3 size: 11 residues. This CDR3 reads CASSFNYEQYF. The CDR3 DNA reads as TGTGCCAGTAGTTTTAACTACGAGCAGTACTTC. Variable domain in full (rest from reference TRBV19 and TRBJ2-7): DGGITQSPKYLFRKEGQNVTLSCEQNLNHDAMYWYRQDPGQGLRLIYYSQIVNDFQKGDIAEGYSVSREKKESFPLTVTSAQKNPTAFYLCASSFNYEQYFGPGTRLTVT.

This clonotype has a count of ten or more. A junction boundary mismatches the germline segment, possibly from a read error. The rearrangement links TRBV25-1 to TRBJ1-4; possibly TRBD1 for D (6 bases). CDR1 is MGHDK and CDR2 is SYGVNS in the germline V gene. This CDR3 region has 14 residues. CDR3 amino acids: CWEGHRATNEKLFF. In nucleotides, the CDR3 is TGCTGGGAGGGACACCGAGCAACTAATGAAAAACTGTTTTTT.

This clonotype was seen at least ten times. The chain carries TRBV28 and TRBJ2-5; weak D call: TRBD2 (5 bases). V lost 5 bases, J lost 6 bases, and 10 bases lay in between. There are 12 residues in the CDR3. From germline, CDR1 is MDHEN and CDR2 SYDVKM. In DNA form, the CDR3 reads TGTGCCAGCAGTCCCGGGGTTAAGACCCAGTACTTC. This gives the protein CASSPGVKTQYF.

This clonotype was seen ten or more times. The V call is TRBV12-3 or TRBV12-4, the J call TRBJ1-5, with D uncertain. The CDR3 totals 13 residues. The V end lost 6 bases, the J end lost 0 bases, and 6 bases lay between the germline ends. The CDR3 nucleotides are TGTGCCAGCAGCGGGGATAGCAATCAGCCCCAGCATTTT. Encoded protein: CASSGDSNQPQHF.

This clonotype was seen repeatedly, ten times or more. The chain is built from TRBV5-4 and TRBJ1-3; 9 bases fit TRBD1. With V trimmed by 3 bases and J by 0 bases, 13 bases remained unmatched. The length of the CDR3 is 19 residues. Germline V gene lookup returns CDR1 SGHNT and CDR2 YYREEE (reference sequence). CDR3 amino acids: CASSSRFRDRVLSGNTIYF. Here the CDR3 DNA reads TGTGCCAGCAGCTCTAGATTCCGGGACAGGGTCCTCTCTGGAAACACCATATATTTT. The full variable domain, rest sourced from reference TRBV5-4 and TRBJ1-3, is ETGVTQSPTHLIKTRGQQVTLRCSSQSGHNTVSWYQQALGQGPQFIFQYYREEENGRGNFPPRFSGLQFPNYSSELNVNALELDDSALYLCASSSRFRDRVLSGNTIYFGEGSWLTVV.

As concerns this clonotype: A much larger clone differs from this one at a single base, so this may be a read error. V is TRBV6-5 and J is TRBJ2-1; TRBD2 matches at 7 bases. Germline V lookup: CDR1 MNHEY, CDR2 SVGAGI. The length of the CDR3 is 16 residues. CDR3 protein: CASSYSLGLNNNEHFF. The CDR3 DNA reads TGTGCCAGCAGTTACTCCTTGGGACTAAACAACAATGAGCATTTCTTC.

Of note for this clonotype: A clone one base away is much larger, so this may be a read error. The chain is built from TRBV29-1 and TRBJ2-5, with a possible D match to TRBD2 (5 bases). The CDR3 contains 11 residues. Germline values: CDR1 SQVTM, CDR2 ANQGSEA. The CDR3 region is CSVDELVAQCF. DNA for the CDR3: TGCAGCGTTGATGAACTAGTCGCCCAGTGCTTC. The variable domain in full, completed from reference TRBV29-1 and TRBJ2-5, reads SAVISQKPSRDICQRGTSLTIQCQVDSQVTMMFWYRQQPGQSLTLIATANQGSEATYESGFVIDKFPISRPNLTFSTLTVSNMSPEDSSIYLCSVDELVAQCFGPGTRLLVL.

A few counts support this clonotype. The CDR3 bases are TGTGCCAGCAGCGTGGGAGATAAAGAGACCCAGTACTTC. It encodes CASSVGDKETQYF. V is TRBV9 and J is TRBJ2-5, with D possibly being TRBD2 (5 bases). Germline V CDR1 and CDR2: SGDLS, YYNGEE. This CDR3 is built from 13 residues. V was trimmed by 2 bases and J by 3 bases, leaving 8 bases between them.

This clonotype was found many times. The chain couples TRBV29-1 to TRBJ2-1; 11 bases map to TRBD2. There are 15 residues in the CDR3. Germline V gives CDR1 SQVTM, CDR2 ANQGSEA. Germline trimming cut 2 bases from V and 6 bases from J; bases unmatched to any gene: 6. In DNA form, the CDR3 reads TGCAGCGTTGAATCTATAGCGGGAGGGCTCAATGAGCAGTTCTTC. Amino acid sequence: CSVESIAGGLNEQFF.

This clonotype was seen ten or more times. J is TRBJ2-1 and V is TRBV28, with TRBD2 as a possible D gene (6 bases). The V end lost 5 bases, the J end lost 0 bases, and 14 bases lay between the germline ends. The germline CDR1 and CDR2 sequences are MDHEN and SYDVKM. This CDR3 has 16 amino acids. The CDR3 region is CASSTSRGSSYNEQFF. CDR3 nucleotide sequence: TGTGCCAGCAGTACTTCCCGGGGGAGCTCCTACAATGAGCAGTTCTTC.

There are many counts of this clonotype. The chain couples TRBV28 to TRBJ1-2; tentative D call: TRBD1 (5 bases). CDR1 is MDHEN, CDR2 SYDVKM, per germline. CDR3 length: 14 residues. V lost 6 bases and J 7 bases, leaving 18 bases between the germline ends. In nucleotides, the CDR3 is TGTGCCAGCAGCCCATGGGAACAGGAGGGTGGCTACACCTTC. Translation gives CASSPWEQEGGYTF.

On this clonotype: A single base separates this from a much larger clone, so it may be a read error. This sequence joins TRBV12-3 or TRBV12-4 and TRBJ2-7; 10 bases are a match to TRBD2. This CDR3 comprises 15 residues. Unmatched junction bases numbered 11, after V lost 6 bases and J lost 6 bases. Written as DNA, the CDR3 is TGTGCCAGCAGACGAACTAGCGGGAACCACTGCGAGCAGTACTTC. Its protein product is CASRRTSGNHCEQYF.

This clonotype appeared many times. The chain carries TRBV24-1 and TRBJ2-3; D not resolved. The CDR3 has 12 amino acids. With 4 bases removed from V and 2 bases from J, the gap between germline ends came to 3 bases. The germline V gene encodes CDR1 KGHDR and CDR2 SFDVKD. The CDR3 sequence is CATSDTTDTQYF. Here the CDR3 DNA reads TGTGCCACCAGTGACACCACAGATACGCAGTATTTT.

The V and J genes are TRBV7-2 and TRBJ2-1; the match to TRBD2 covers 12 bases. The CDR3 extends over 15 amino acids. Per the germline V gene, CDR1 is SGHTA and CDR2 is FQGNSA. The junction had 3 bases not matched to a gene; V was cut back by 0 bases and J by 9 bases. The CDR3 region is CASSLAASGRGEQFF. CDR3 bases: TGTGCCAGCAGCTTAGCGGCTAGCGGGAGGGGTGAGCAGTTCTTC.

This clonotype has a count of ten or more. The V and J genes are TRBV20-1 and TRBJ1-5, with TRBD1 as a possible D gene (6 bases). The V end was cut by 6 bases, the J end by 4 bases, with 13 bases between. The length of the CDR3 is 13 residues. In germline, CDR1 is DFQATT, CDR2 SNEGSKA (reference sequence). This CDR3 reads CSANYRDNQPQHF. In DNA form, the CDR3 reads TGCAGTGCCAACTACAGGGATAATCAGCCCCAGCATTTT.